This TCR beta chain is drawn from a study of T cell responses to AZD1222 COVID-19 vaccine. Study-wide findings and caveats: The donor cohort was predominantly white British with a female majority, and clonal diversity may have been underestimated. Variant regions that are unmutated are reportedly the target of nearly half of spike-specific TCRs. The study sampled repertoires only after the peak T cell response. Baseline serology detected seropositivity in only 5 or 6 AZD1222 recipients.

As to this clone: The target antigen is unknown.

Only in-frame clones appear in the TCRdb table, and some are missing; sequencing was by immunoSEQ multiplex PCR. The sample yields more than 120,000 clones, 86% seen once. The germline V gene encodes CDR1 LNHDA and CDR2 SQIVND (reference sequence). Trimming left V 3 bases short and J 5 bases short, with 10 bases between. This CDR3 contains 13 residues. The origin of this receptor is an adult who received the AZD1222 COVID-19 vaccine. V and J are TRBV19 and TRBJ2-5, with D perhaps matching TRBD1 or TRBD2 (5 bases each). This sample comprised peripheral blood, obtained 28 days after the second AZD1222 dose. This chain's CDR3 is CASSINWGETQYF. The CDR3, as DNA: TGTGCCAGTAGTATCAATTGGGGGGAGACCCAGTACTTC.